These 18 T cell receptor beta chains were sequenced from one sample in a study of shared clonotypes between healthy human individuals. The method was immunoSEQ multiplex PCR; TCRdb's version includes in-frame clones alone and lacks a portion of them. The data show more than 2,000,000 clones, with 80% to 95% seen just once and about 0.39% held by the top ten. The sample was naive CD4+ T cells from PBMCs. As to subset: CD45RA+ positively selected. All receptors come from a man in his late teens or twenties in good health. Some clones in this sample may be carry-over from other donors' samples.

This chain joins TRBV5-4 and TRBJ2-3; D might be TRBD1 (6 bases). Germline V gives CDR1 SGHNT, CDR2 YYREEE (reference sequence). CDR3 length: 13 amino acids. V shed 4 bases and J shed 4 bases, with 10 bases lying between them. The CDR3 nucleotides are TGTGCCAGCAGCGTCAACAGGGCAGATACGCAGTATTTT. It is translated as CASSVNRADTQYF.

V and J are TRBV30 and TRBJ1-2; TRBD1 is a possible D gene (5 bases). CDR3 size: 14 residues. Trimming took 2 bases from V and 3 from J, leaving 13 bases between them. Looked up from germline, CDR1 is GTSNPN and CDR2 is SVGIG (reference sequence). CDR3 DNA: TGTGCCTGGAGTACTAGGGGTCGCTACTATGGCTACACCTTC. Amino acids: CAWSTRGRYYGYTF.

In this sample, this clone turned up once. V is TRBV5-1 and J is TRBJ2-1; no clear D. V was cut by 5 bases and J by 0 bases, with 9 bases left in between. Germline lookup yields CDR1 SGHRS and CDR2 YFSETQ. This CDR3 is built from 14 residues. The CDR3 sequence: CASRSTGSYNEQFF. CDR3 DNA: TGCGCCAGCAGGAGTACGGGCTCCTACAATGAGCAGTTCTTC.

This chain uses TRBV2 with TRBJ2-1; D gene ambiguous. Germline values: CDR1 SNHLY, CDR2 FYNNEI. This CDR3 region has 15 residues. V was shortened by 5 bases and J by 2 bases, with 13 bases between the two germline ends. The chain's CDR3 is CASSSMRQPYNEQFF. The CDR3 DNA is TGTGCCAGCAGTTCCATGCGGCAACCCTACAATGAGCAGTTCTTC.

This clone was counted only a few times. The chain combines TRBV7-6 with TRBJ1-5; no firm D call. CDR3 length: 13 residues. Trimming stripped 5 bases from V and 5 bases from J, with 10 bases between. CDR1 SGHVS and CDR2 FNYEAQ come from the germline V gene. CDR3 region: CASSVREDQPQHF. CDR3 nucleotide sequence: TGTGCCAGCAGCGTTAGAGAGGATCAGCCCCAGCATTTT.

J is TRBJ2-5 and V is TRBV5-6; 8 nucleotides align to TRBD1. V lost 3 bases and J lost 3; bases outside the gene matches: 1. Germline V lookup: CDR1 SGHDT, CDR2 YYEEEE. CDR3 length: 13 amino acids. CDR3 nucleotide sequence: TGTGCCAGCAGCTCGGACAGGGAAGAGACCCAGTACTTC. Translating gives CASSSDREETQYF.

The chain's CDR3 is CASSDSRVETQYF. In nucleotides, the CDR3 is TGTGCCAGCAGTGATTCTAGGGTAGAGACCCAGTACTTC. The chain joins TRBV6-1 to TRBJ2-5; D is uncertain. Germline assignment: CDR1 MNHNS and CDR2 SASEGT. With 3 bases removed from V and 4 bases from J, the gap between germline ends came to 9 bases. The CDR3 has 13 amino acids.

This chain uses TRBV7-9 with TRBJ2-2; D remains ambiguous. The CDR3 extends over 15 amino acids. CDR1 and CDR2 (germline): SEHNR, FQNEAQ (reference sequence). V was pared by 4 bases and J by 4 bases, with 13 bases between. The CDR3 protein is CASSYDVIGTGELFF. DNA for the CDR3: TGTGCCAGCAGCTACGATGTAATAGGCACCGGGGAGCTGTTTTTT.

The rearrangement links TRBV7-8 to TRBJ1-4; 7 positions agree with TRBD1. Germline V gives CDR1 SGHVS, CDR2 FQNEAQ. V was clipped by 6 bases and J by 8 bases; unmatched bases: 9. This CDR3 is built from 14 residues. The CDR3 loop is CASRPRGRIEKLFF. As DNA, the CDR3 is TGTGCCAGCAGACCCAGGGGGAGAATAGAAAAACTGTTTTTT. Variable domain in full (rest from reference TRBV7-8 and TRBJ1-4): GAGVSQSPRYKVAKRGQDVALRCDPISGHVSLFWYQQALGQGPEFLTYFQNEAQLDKSGLPSDRFFAERPEGSVSTLKIQRTQQEDSAVYLCASRPRGRIEKLFFGSGTQLSVL.

For the CDR3, the DNA is TGTGCCAGCAGCCTCCGACAGGGGGCCGGGGAGCTGTTTTTT. Its protein is CASSLRQGAGELFF. The chain couples TRBV7-3 to TRBJ2-2; 9 bases match TRBD1. Germline assignment: CDR1 SGHTA and CDR2 FQGTGA. The CDR3 loop spans 14 amino acids. With 5 bases clipped from V and 6 bases from J, the junction kept 4 bases outside the gene matches. The full variable domain, in which reference TRBV7-3 and TRBJ2-2 provide the parts outside the CDR3, is GAGVSQTPSNKVTEKGKYVELRCDPISGHTALYWYRQSLGQGPEFLIYFQGTGAADDSGLPNDRFFAVRPEGSVSTLKIQRTERGDSAVYLCASSLRQGAGELFFGEGSRLTVL.

J is TRBJ2-7 and V is TRBV28; D might be TRBD2 (5 bases). The CDR3 has 13 residues. The ends were cut back, 4 bases at V and 2 bases at J, with 9 bases in the middle. The germline CDR1 and CDR2 sequences are MDHEN and SYDVKM. DNA for the CDR3: TGTGCCAGCAGTTCGCCGCGGGCCTACGAGCAGTACTTC. Its translation: CASSSPRAYEQYF.

The chain has TRBV11-3 and TRBJ2-3, with a tentative D call TRBD1 (6 bases). Germline assignment: CDR1 SGHNT and CDR2 YENEEA. The CDR3 sequence is 15 residues long. Trimming stripped 5 bases from V and 0 bases from J, with 12 bases between. The CDR3 region has the DNA TGTGCCAGCAGCCTCGGACAGCAGAGCACAGATACGCAGTATTTT. Its translation: CASSLGQQSTDTQYF.

The genes are TRBV19 and TRBJ2-2; 7 bases align to TRBD1. The V segment lost 1 base and the J segment 6 bases; nucleotides outside the gene matches: 8. The germline CDR1 and CDR2 sequences are LNHDA and SQIVND (reference sequence). The CDR3 runs 16 residues. CDR3 DNA: TGTGCCAGTAGTATAGGCAGGGGGTATGGAGCCGGGGAGCTGTTTTTT. Translating it yields CASSIGRGYGAGELFF.

The chain recombines TRBV4-2 with TRBJ2-2; 8 bases line up with TRBD2. The trim removed 1 base at V and 7 bases at J, leaving 2 bases unmatched. CDR3 length equals 14 residues. Germline V gives CDR1 LGHNA, CDR2 YNFKEQ. CDR3 region: CASSQGTSNGELFF. Here the CDR3 DNA reads TGTGCCAGCAGCCAAGGGACTAGCAACGGGGAGCTGTTTTTT.

This sequence joins TRBV19 and TRBJ1-2, with TRBD1 as a possible D gene (5 bases). The V end lost 6 bases, the J end lost 3 bases, and 17 bases lay between the germline ends. Germline CDR1 reads LNHDA; CDR2 reads SQIVND (reference sequence). The length of the CDR3 is 15 residues. This CDR3 is CASRDRATGDYGYTF. Written as DNA, the CDR3 is TGTGCCAGTAGAGACCGGGCTACGGGGGACTATGGCTACACCTTC. The whole variable domain, filled in from reference TRBV19 and TRBJ1-2, reads DGGITQSPKYLFRKEGQNVTLSCEQNLNHDAMYWYRQDPGQGLRLIYYSQIVNDFQKGDIAEGYSVSREKKESFPLTVTSAQKNPTAFYLCASRDRATGDYGYTFGSGTRLTVV.

This chain links TRBV2 with TRBJ2-3, with TRBD2 as a possible D gene (6 bases). Looked up from germline, CDR1 is SNHLY and CDR2 is FYNNEI. There are 17 residues in the CDR3. V lost 7 bases to trimming and J lost 2 bases, with 22 bases between them. The CDR3 nucleotides are TGTGCCAGCATCACTCGTCGAAGGCGGGGTAACACAGATACGCAGTATTTT. Its protein is CASITRRRRGNTDTQYF.

On this clone: Other DNA sequences from this sample encode an identical CDR3 as well. V and J are TRBV7-9 and TRBJ1-4; D remains unclear. Germline lookup yields CDR1 SEHNR and CDR2 FQNEAQ (reference sequence). V was trimmed by 4 bases and J by 0 bases, leaving 9 bases between them. The CDR3 is made up of 15 amino acids. The CDR3 region is CASSSPGATNEKLFF. The CDR3 nucleotides are TGTGCCAGCAGCTCCCCAGGAGCAACTAATGAAAAACTGTTTTTT.

The genes are TRBV6-6 and TRBJ2-5; D possibly corresponds to TRBD2 (6 bases). The V gene's germline CDR1 is MNHNY and CDR2 SVGAGI (reference sequence). The CDR3 runs 14 residues. The V gene lost 7 bases and the J gene lost 5 bases, with 17 bases spanning the gap. The CDR3 spells CASTKGGPRETQYF. CDR3 coding DNA: TGTGCCAGCACCAAAGGAGGGCCCCGGGAGACCCAGTACTTC.